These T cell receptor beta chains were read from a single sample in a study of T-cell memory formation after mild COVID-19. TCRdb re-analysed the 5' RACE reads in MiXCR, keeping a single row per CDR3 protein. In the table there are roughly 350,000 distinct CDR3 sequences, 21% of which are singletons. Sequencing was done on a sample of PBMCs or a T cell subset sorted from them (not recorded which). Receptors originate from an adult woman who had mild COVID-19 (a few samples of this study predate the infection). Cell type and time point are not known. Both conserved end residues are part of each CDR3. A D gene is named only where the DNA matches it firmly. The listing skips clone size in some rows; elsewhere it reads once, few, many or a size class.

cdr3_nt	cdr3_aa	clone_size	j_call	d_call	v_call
TGCAGCGTCGGGGGGGCCTACGAGCAGTACTTC	CSVGGAYEQYF	many	TRBJ2-7	TRBD2	TRBV29-1
TGTGCCAGCACCTTCGGTTTAGGGAGTCAAGAGACCCAGTACTTC	CASTFGLGSQETQYF	few	TRBJ2-5	.	TRBV7-9
TGTGCCAGCAGCCTCGGGGAGTCCTATGGCTACACCTTC	CASSLGESYGYTF	many	TRBJ1-2	.	TRBV7-2
TGTGCCAGCAGCGGGAGACTGGGGATCGGTTCAGAGACCCAGTACTTC	CASSGRLGIGSETQYF	once	TRBJ2-5	.	TRBV9
TGTGCCAGCAGCGCCGGAACAGGGGGTGGGACTGAAGCTTTCTTT	CASSAGTGGGTEAFF	.	TRBJ1-1	TRBD1	TRBV9
TGTGCCAGCAGCTCGTCAGGGCCCGTCTATGGCTACACCTTC	CASSSSGPVYGYTF	once	TRBJ1-2	.	TRBV7-9
TGTGCCAGCAGCTTAGATCCGGCAGCACTCAGCAATCAGCCCCAGCATTTT	CASSLDPAALSNQPQHF	.	TRBJ1-5	.	TRBV7-2
TGTGCCAGCAGCTTCCCCCCTCATAAAGTTGAGCAGTTCTTC	CASSFPPHKVEQFF	few	TRBJ2-1	.	TRBV5-6
TGCAGCGTAGTTGGAGGAGGTTTTATAAACATTCAGTACTTC	CSVVGGGFINIQYF	few	TRBJ2-4	.	TRBV29-1
TGTGCCAGCAGTTACGGTTCGACACCCACTAACTATGGCTACACCTTC	CASSYGSTPTNYGYTF	few	TRBJ1-2	.	TRBV6-5
TGTGCCAGCAGCCCGACAGGGACAAGCACAGATACGCAGTATTTT	CASSPTGTSTDTQYF	many	TRBJ2-3	TRBD1	TRBV3-1
TGTGCCTGGAGTTCAGGAGCTAGCGGGAGGATGGATGAGCAGTTCTTC	CAWSSGASGRMDEQFF	.	TRBJ2-1	TRBD2	TRBV30
TGTGCCAGCAGCCGTACTAGCGGGGGACCCGACGAGCAGTACTTC	CASSRTSGGPDEQYF	.	TRBJ2-7	TRBD2	TRBV4-2
TGCAGTGCTAGATCGGCGACCAGCTCCTACGAGCAGTACTTC	CSARSATSSYEQYF	.	TRBJ2-7	.	TRBV20-1
TGTGCCAGCAGCCACGTGGGGGATAAGGTGCAGCCCCAGCATTTT	CASSHVGDKVQPQHF	.	TRBJ1-5	.	TRBV7-9
TGTGCCAGCAGCCAAGATTATCCTGAGCAGTACTTC	CASSQDYPEQYF	few	TRBJ2-7	.	TRBV3-1
TGTGCCAGCAGAACCGACAGGTCCTCGACCCAGCATTTT	CASRTDRSSTQHF	.	TRBJ1-5	.	TRBV6-5
TGCGCCAGCAGCTTGGAGGGTCGGACTGGGGCCAACGTCCTGACTTTC	CASSLEGRTGANVLTF	.	TRBJ2-6	.	TRBV5-1
TGTGCTAGTGGTTCGCCCTCGGACTTAAACAATGAGCAGTTCTTC	CASGSPSDLNNEQFF	few	TRBJ2-1	.	TRBV12-5
TGCGCCAGCAGCCCGCAGGGGGTTCAGGCTTTCTTT	CASSPQGVQAFF	.	TRBJ1-1	TRBD1	TRBV5-1
TGCAGTGCGAAGCACAGGGGTCGGGGGTCGGTCGTTTATTCTACTGAAGCTTTCTTT	CSAKHRGRGSVVYSTEAFF	many	TRBJ1-1	TRBD1	TRBV20-1
TGTGCCAGCAGCTCCTGGACTAGAGACACCGGGGAGCTGTTTTTT	CASSSWTRDTGELFF	.	TRBJ2-2	TRBD2	TRBV7-3
TGCAGCGTTGTATCCCCCGGGAGGAGTCCCTACAATGAGCAGTTCTTC	CSVVSPGRSPYNEQFF	few	TRBJ2-1	TRBD2	TRBV29-1
TGTGCCAGCAGAGAAACAGGGAGAACTGAAGCTTTCTTT	CASRETGRTEAFF	few	TRBJ1-1	.	TRBV6-1
TGTGCCAGCAGTTATCTGACAAACCAAGAGACCCAGTACTTC	CASSYLTNQETQYF	.	TRBJ2-5	.	TRBV6-5
TGCAGTGCTAGAGATATAGCGGGATCCTACGAGCAGTACTTC	CSARDIAGSYEQYF	few	TRBJ2-7	TRBD2	TRBV20-1
TGCAGCGTTGTTGGTGTCGGGTATGGGTGGTTCTTC	CSVVGVGYGWFF	few	TRBJ2-1	.	TRBV29-1
TGTGCCATCAACCCGACTAGCTCCCCAGAGACCCAGTACTTC	CAINPTSSPETQYF	.	TRBJ2-5	TRBD2	TRBV10-3
TGTGCCAGCAGCTTCCAGGGGGCGGGTCCCTACGAGCAGTACTTC	CASSFQGAGPYEQYF	many	TRBJ2-7	TRBD1	TRBV6-5
TGCAGCGTTGACGGGACTAGCGGGAGGATAACAGATACGCAGTATTTT	CSVDGTSGRITDTQYF	few	TRBJ2-3	TRBD2	TRBV29-1
TGTGCCAGCAGCTTCTGGGGGACTGAAGCTTTCTTT	CASSFWGTEAFF	few	TRBJ1-1	.	TRBV7-9
TGCGCCAGCAGCGGAACAGTCGAGGCCGACGAGCAGTACTTC	CASSGTVEADEQYF	.	TRBJ2-7	.	TRBV5-1
TGTGCCTTCCGGGACTATATCTACGAGCAGTACTTC	CAFRDYIYEQYF	.	TRBJ2-7	TRBD2	TRBV30
TGTGCCAGCAGTCGACAGGGAGGTGGGGCCAACGTCCTGACTTTC	CASSRQGGGANVLTF	.	TRBJ2-6	.	TRBV5-6
TGTGCCAGCAGTTACTCGAGGACCACCGATCCGAAGCCATTT	CASSYSRTTDPKPF	.	TRBJ1-3	.	TRBV6-2/TRBV6-3
TGTGCCACCAGTGATAGGAACACAGATACGCAGTATTTT	CATSDRNTDTQYF	few	TRBJ2-3	.	TRBV24-1
TGTGCCAGCAGTTTCTCTGCCGGGGAGCTGTTTTTT	CASSFSAGELFF	.	TRBJ2-2	.	TRBV6-5
TGCGCCAGCAGCTTGTACACAGCCGATGGAGAGACCCAGTACTTC	CASSLYTADGETQYF	.	TRBJ2-5	.	TRBV5-1
TGTGCCAGCAGTTCACTTCCGGGACAAGGGCGAACTGAAGCTTTCTTT	CASSSLPGQGRTEAFF	.	TRBJ1-1	.	TRBV27
TGTGCCAGCAGGGGACAGGGGTACAATTCACCCCTCCACTTT	CASRGQGYNSPLHF	few	TRBJ1-6	TRBD1	TRBV12-3/TRBV12-4
TGTGCCAGCAGTTCACCGGGACAGGGGGGCAATGAGCAGTTCTTC	CASSSPGQGGNEQFF	.	TRBJ2-1	TRBD1	TRBV6-5
TGTGCCAGCACCGGCGGAGGGAGCTCCTACGAGCAGTACTTC	CASTGGGSSYEQYF	once	TRBJ2-7	.	TRBV6-2/TRBV6-3
TGCAGCGTCGGGAGGGACAGCCACAATGAGCAGTTCTTC	CSVGRDSHNEQFF	.	TRBJ2-1	.	TRBV29-1
TGTGCCAGCAGACCTGACTCGGGGGCGCCCAGCGGGGAGCTGTTTTTT	CASRPDSGAPSGELFF	.	TRBJ2-2	.	TRBV7-2
TGTGCCAGCAGCAAGGACAGGGGAGGGACAGATACGCAGTATTTT	CASSKDRGGTDTQYF	few	TRBJ2-3	TRBD1	TRBV7-3
TGCGCCAGCAACGGGGGTTTAACTGAGACCCAGTACTTC	CASNGGLTETQYF	.	TRBJ2-5	.	TRBV5-1
TGTGCCAGCAGCAGGGGTACAACTGAAGCTTTCTTT	CASSRGTTEAFF	.	TRBJ1-1	.	TRBV7-8
TGTGCCAGCAGAAACCGGGGGAGTGAGGGTAGCTCTGGAAACACCATATATTTT	CASRNRGSEGSSGNTIYF	few	TRBJ1-3	.	TRBV12-3/TRBV12-4
TGCAGTGCTAGAGGACCAGGGGTGATCGAAGACGAGCAGTACTTC	CSARGPGVIEDEQYF	.	TRBJ2-7	.	TRBV20-1
TGTGCCAGTAATGGACAGATCTATAGCAATCAGCCCCAGCATTTT	CASNGQIYSNQPQHF	.	TRBJ1-5	.	TRBV19
TGTGCCAGCTCACCGCAGACACTTACTAGCACAGATACGCAGTATTTT	CASSPQTLTSTDTQYF	.	TRBJ2-3	.	TRBV18
TGTGCCTGGAGCCGCACTAAGCGGGGGGGCCGAGAGCAGTACTTC	CAWSRTKRGGREQYF	many	TRBJ2-7	TRBD2	TRBV30
TGTGCCAGCAGTGAATGGACGGCTGATAATTCACCCCTCCACTTT	CASSEWTADNSPLHF	few	TRBJ1-6	.	TRBV25-1
TGTGCCACCAGCAGAGGGGGACCAGTATACGAGCAGTACTTC	CATSRGGPVYEQYF	few	TRBJ2-7	.	TRBV15
TGTGCCAGCACCCAGCTAGGGTACTATGGCTACACCTTC	CASTQLGYYGYTF	few	TRBJ1-2	.	TRBV12-3/TRBV12-4
TGTGCCAGCAGTGAAGCGTCGGAGGTTACGGGCGGCTACACCTTC	CASSEASEVTGGYTF	.	TRBJ1-2	.	TRBV6-1
TGCGCCAGCAAGTTTTCATCCCCTTCAGGGAGGACCTCCACAGATACGCAGTATTTT	CASKFSSPSGRTSTDTQYF	many	TRBJ2-3	.	TRBV10-2
TGTGCCAGCAGCTTAGACCCCACAGGGGTCAAGACCCAGTACTTC	CASSLDPTGVKTQYF	few	TRBJ2-5	TRBD1	TRBV7-2
TGTGCCAGCAGTCCGTTCGGGGGCAGGGGGCGAGGTAGCAATCAGCCCCAGCATTTT	CASSPFGGRGRGSNQPQHF	.	TRBJ1-5	TRBD1	TRBV27
TGCAGTGCTCCACCCGGGACAGGGATAGGCTACACCTTC	CSAPPGTGIGYTF	few	TRBJ1-2	TRBD1	TRBV20-1